This T cell receptor beta chain was sequenced in a study of CD8 T cells in ankylosing spondylitis. From the 5' RACE reads, TCRdb called clonotypes with MiXCR, one entry per CDR3 protein. The sample yields a few hundred thousand distinct CDR3 sequences, approximately 12% seen once. CDR1 and CDR2 from the germline V gene are LGHDT and YNNKEL (reference sequence). V lost 4 bases and J 1 base, leaving 19 bases between the germline ends. The CDR3 has 17 amino acids. This clonotype was found many times. What it binds is not known. Regarding the study as a whole: Disease-linked clones reportedly concentrated significantly in matched ankylosing spondylitis synovial fluid.

Source material: blood, either unsorted or a sorted T cell fraction (not recorded which). This clonotype originated in a male donor with ankylosing spondylitis or in good health (not recorded which). This chain links TRBV3-1 with TRBJ1-1, with D perhaps TRBD1 (5 bases). CDR3 coding DNA: TGTGCCAGCAGCCGGGGTGTTATGGGGCCCGGGAACACTGAAGCTTTCTTT. This encodes CASSRGVMGPGNTEAFF.